The clone carrying this T cell receptor beta chain has just a few counts. Its antigen is still unknown. Time point: patch test 3, about 24 weeks after DPC sensitization. Treatment in this sample: therapeutic diphenylcyclopropenone sensitization with weekly scalp DPC. Trimming left V 3 bases short and J 1 base short, with 8 bases between. Germline CDR1 and CDR2: DFQATT and SNEGSKA (reference sequence). CDR3 length equals 13 residues. For the library, individual cDNA molecules each received unique molecular identifiers. TCRdb reprocessed the RACE reads via MiXCR and lists one record per CDR3 protein. The sample shows some 110,000 distinct CDR3 sequences, roughly 10% of them seen only once. This entry belongs to a study of human T cells and chemical hapten exposure. The wider study: Weekly administration of diphenylcyclopropenone to the scalp of patients continued throughout the roughly 26-week study. The patient population, which was mostly female, had alopecia areata, totalis or universalis. Study outcomes and limitations: A positive correlation with patch test score was found for PT1 expanded TCR counts.

The sequencing used whole blood, collected in connection with sensitization to the hapten diphenylcyclopropenone (DPC). The TCR comes from a woman in her forties or fifties with alopecia areata. Some clones in this sample may be carry-over from other donors' samples. V is TRBV20-1 and J is TRBJ2-3, with D possibly called TRBD1 or TRBD2 (5 bases each). Here the CDR3 reads CSARGVRTDTQYF. The CDR3 DNA is TGCAGTGCTAGGGGGGTCCGCACAGATACGCAGTATTTT.